Below, 12 T cell receptor beta chains from the same sample are listed, as sequenced in a study of blood T cell repertoires in COVID-19. Generated by immunoSEQ multiplex PCR, the TCRdb table keeps only in-frame clones and is missing some. The sample holds under 350,000 clones, approximately 86% seen once. The sequenced sample was PBMCs or T cells enriched from blood (not recorded which). These receptors originate from a woman between 40 and 50 years old with acute COVID-19.

This chain links TRBV28 with TRBJ1-1, with D perhaps matching TRBD1 (5 bases). The CDR3 consists of 13 residues. Germline V lookup: CDR1 MDHEN, CDR2 SYDVKM. Trimming pared 7 bases from V and 1 base from J, leaving 10 bases between. CDR3 sequence (DNA): TGTGCCAGCAACCCGGACAAGAACACTGAAGCTTTCTTT. Translated, it gives CASNPDKNTEAFF.

This chain joins TRBV9 and TRBJ2-3, with TRBD2 matching over 9 bases. V trimming: 0 bases; J trimming: 3 bases; junction bases outside the gene matches: 5. This CDR3 has 16 amino acids. Germline CDR1 is SGDLS and CDR2 is YYNGEE. CDR3 coding DNA: TGTGCCAGCAGCGTAGATGGGGCGGGAGGGACAGATACGCAGTATTTT. This sequence encodes CASSVDGAGGTDTQYF.

V usage is TRBV13 and J usage is TRBJ2-1, with D maybe TRBD2 (7 bases). The CDR3 covers 21 residues. Trimming left V 2 bases short and J 0 bases short, with 26 bases between. Germline loops: CDR1 PRHDT, CDR2 FYEKMQ (reference sequence). The CDR3 is CASSLKGGALGGASSYNEQFF. As DNA, the CDR3 is TGTGCCAGCAGCTTAAAAGGAGGGGCCCTGGGGGGGGCAAGCTCCTACAATGAGCAGTTCTTC.

The rearrangement joins TRBV11-2 to TRBJ2-5; possible D gene TRBD2, 6 bases. Trimming left V 1 base short and J 4 bases short, with 13 bases between. The CDR3 covers 15 residues. Germline loops: CDR1 SGHAT, CDR2 FQNNGV. The CDR3, as DNA: TGTGCCAGCAGCTTAGCGGGCGGGAAGAGAGAGACCCAGTACTTC. Protein sequence: CASSLAGGKRETQYF.

In its sample, this clone was seen once. This sequence joins TRBV2 and TRBJ1-2; D is uncertain. The CDR3 totals 13 residues. Trimming took 5 bases from V and 8 from J, leaving 15 bases between them. Germline V gives CDR1 SNHLY, CDR2 FYNNEI. CDR3 sequence (DNA): TGTGCCAGCAGTTTCGATCCGGGGATCGGCTACACCTTC. It encodes CASSFDPGIGYTF.

This chain connects TRBV5-4 to TRBJ1-5; possibly TRBD1 for D (6 bases). V lost 0 bases, J lost 7 bases, and 8 bases lay in between. The CDR3 runs to 13 residues. The germline V gene encodes CDR1 SGHNT and CDR2 YYREEE (reference sequence). The CDR3 nucleotides read TGTGCCAGCAGCTTGGACAGGGTACAGCCCCAGCATTTT. Its protein product is CASSLDRVQPQHF.

This clone was picked up a small number of times. The rearrangement uses TRBV29-1 and TRBJ2-1, with 12 positions matching TRBD2. CDR3 length equals 15 residues. Germline V CDR1 and CDR2: SQVTM, ANQGSEA. The V segment lost 6 bases and the J segment 4 bases; nucleotides outside the gene matches: 7. The chain's CDR3 is CSVTGTSGSYNEQFF. CDR3 DNA sequence: TGCAGCGTAACCGGGACTAGCGGGTCTTACAATGAGCAGTTCTTC.

The chain recombines TRBV5-8 with TRBJ1-1; D perhaps matches TRBD1 (5 bases). Per the germline V gene, CDR1 is SGHTS and CDR2 is YDEGEE. V lost 1 base and J 6 bases, leaving 16 bases between the germline ends. The CDR3 contains 15 residues. CDR3 nucleotides: TGTGCCAGCAGCTTGTTTCGGGGACTAGGCTCTGAAGCTTTCTTT. It specifies CASSLFRGLGSEAFF.

The V gene is TRBV5-8, the J gene TRBJ1-5; 8 nucleotides line up with TRBD1. This CDR3 has 15 residues. Looked up from germline, CDR1 is SGHTS and CDR2 is YDEGEE. V shed 1 base and J 7 bases; nucleotides not matched to a gene: 7. CDR3 region: CASSLSGGSRQPQHF. The CDR3 DNA is TGTGCCAGCAGCTTGTCAGGGGGCTCGAGGCAGCCCCAGCATTTT.

A few counts support this clone. The chain couples TRBV4-3 to TRBJ2-5; 11 nucleotides match TRBD2. The CDR3 runs to 15 residues. Germline trimming cut 1 base from V and 4 bases from J; bases unmatched to any gene: 2. Germline V gene lookup returns CDR1 LGHNA and CDR2 YSLEER. The CDR3 reads CASSQVAGGGETQYF. The CDR3 coding sequence is TGCGCCAGCAGCCAAGTAGCGGGGGGGGGAGAGACCCAGTACTTC.

This clone was counted a few times. The chain employs TRBV4-2 and TRBJ2-1, with 7 bases identical to TRBD2. The CDR3 runs 13 residues. The junction had 2 bases not matched to a gene; V was cut back by 4 bases and J by 5 bases. Germline V CDR1 and CDR2: LGHNA, YNFKEQ. The CDR3 DNA reads TGTGCCAGCAGCCGAGGGACTAACAATGAGCAGTTCTTC. Its translation is CASSRGTNNEQFF.

The CDR3 region is CASSFRTPGGRTEAFF. CDR3 DNA sequence: TGTGCCAGCAGTTTTAGGACCCCAGGGGGAAGGACTGAAGCTTTCTTT. This chain uses TRBV27 with TRBJ1-1, with 7 bases fitting TRBD1. V dropped 3 bases and J dropped 5; count of bases not matched to a gene: 12. This CDR3 is 16 amino acids long. Germline V gives CDR1 MNHEY, CDR2 SMNVEV (reference sequence).